Listed below are T cell receptor beta chains from one sample, sequenced in a study of blood T cell repertoires in COVID-19. Assay: immunoSEQ multiplex PCR; the TCRdb copy retains only in-frame clones and omits some. The sample lists more than 150,000 clones, roughly 90% seen once, with around 20% in the top ten. The sample comprised peripheral blood. The origin of the receptors is a man between 65 and 85 years old with active or convalescent COVID-19. Each CDR3 is given with its conserved first and last residue. The D gene is left open where the match is weak. Rows give clone size only sometimes, using once, few, many, or a class for an expanded clone.

TRBD2	TRBV7-2	TRBJ2-7	NA	CASGVAGVLSTYEQYF	TGTGCTTCGGGGGTAGCGGGAGTTCTCAGTACCTACGAGCAGTACTTC
TRBD2	TRBV7-3	TRBJ2-2	once	CASSLFGSQWREQHTGELFF	TGTGCCAGCAGCTTATTTGGGAGTCAATGGCGGGAGCAGCACACCGGGGAGCTGTTTTTT
TRBD1	TRBV18	TRBJ2-5	NA	CASSATGSDETQYF	TGTGCCAGCTCAGCGACAGGGTCGGACGAGACCCAGTACTTC
TRBD1	TRBV7-2	TRBJ1-2	NA	CASSPPYRQGGYGYTF	TGTGCCAGCAGCCCACCCTATCGACAGGGCGGCTATGGCTACACCTTC
TRBD2	TRBV27	TRBJ2-1	once	CASRLAGDINEQFF	TGTGCCAGCAGACTAGCGGGAGATATTAATGAGCAGTTCTTC
NA	TRBV7-8	TRBJ1-2	NA	CASSLRQQGNIYGYTF	TGTGCCAGCAGCTTAAGGCAACAGGGAAATATCTATGGCTACACCTTC
TRBD1	TRBV30	TRBJ1-2	NA	CAWRPDRDYGYTF	TGTGCCTGGAGGCCGGACAGGGACTATGGCTACACCTTC
NA	TRBV5-1	TRBJ1-6	NA	CASSFQGSLLHF	TGCGCCAGCAGCTTTCAGGGTTCCCTCCTCCACTTT
NA	TRBV7-6	TRBJ2-2	NA	CASSLASPGPTGELFF	TGTGCCAGCAGCTTAGCCTCGCCAGGCCCCACCGGGGAGCTGTTTTTT
TRBD1	TRBV28	TRBJ2-3	NA	CASSFSTGGTDTQYF	TGTGCCAGCAGTTTCTCGACAGGGGGCACAGATACGCAGTATTTT
NA	TRBV18	TRBJ1-1	NA	CASSPPPGEAFF	TGTGCCAGCTCACCACCCCCAGGCGAAGCTTTCTTT
TRBD2	TRBV18	TRBJ2-7	NA	CASSQGLAAGGAYEQYF	TGTGCCAGCTCACAGGGACTAGCGGCCGGGGGGGCATACGAGCAGTACTTC
TRBD1	TRBV7-9	TRBJ2-2	NA	CASITRGRGLGGELFF	TGTGCCAGCATCACACGTGGCAGGGGGTTGGGCGGGGAGCTGTTTTTT
NA	TRBV7-3	TRBJ2-2	once	CASSYLGLPPSNTGELFF	TGTGCCAGCAGCTACCTAGGACTGCCCCCGTCGAACACCGGGGAGCTGTTTTTT
NA	TRBV6-5	TRBJ2-5	NA	CASSFDRWETQYF	TGTGCCAGCAGTTTTGACAGGTGGGAGACCCAGTACTTC
NA	TRBV28	TRBJ1-5	NA	CASSLGPPGSQPQHF	TGTGCCAGCAGTTTAGGTCCACCCGGGAGTCAGCCCCAGCATTTT
NA	TRBV7-7	TRBJ2-5	NA	CASSLTGQESQYF	TGTGCCAGCAGCTTGACAGGACAAGAGTCCCAGTACTTC
NA	TRBV18	TRBJ2-7	NA	CASSPPLRAGQYF	TGTGCCAGCTCACCACCACTCAGGGCCGGGCAGTACTTC
NA	TRBV9	TRBJ1-1	few	CASNPGLGDTEAFF	TGTGCCAGCAACCCAGGGCTGGGTGACACTGAAGCTTTCTTT